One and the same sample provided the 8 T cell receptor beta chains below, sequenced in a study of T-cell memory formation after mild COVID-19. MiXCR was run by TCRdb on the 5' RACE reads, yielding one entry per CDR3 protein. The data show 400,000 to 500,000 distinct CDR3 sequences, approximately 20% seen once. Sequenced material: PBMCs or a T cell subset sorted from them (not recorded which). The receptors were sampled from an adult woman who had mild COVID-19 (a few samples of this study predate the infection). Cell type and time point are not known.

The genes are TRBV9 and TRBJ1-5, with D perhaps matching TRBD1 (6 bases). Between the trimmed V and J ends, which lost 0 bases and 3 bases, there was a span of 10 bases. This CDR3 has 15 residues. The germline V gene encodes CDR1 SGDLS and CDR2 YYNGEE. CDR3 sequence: CASSVGGAPNQPQHF. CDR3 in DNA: TGTGCCAGCAGCGTAGGGGGGGCCCCCAATCAGCCCCAGCATTTT.

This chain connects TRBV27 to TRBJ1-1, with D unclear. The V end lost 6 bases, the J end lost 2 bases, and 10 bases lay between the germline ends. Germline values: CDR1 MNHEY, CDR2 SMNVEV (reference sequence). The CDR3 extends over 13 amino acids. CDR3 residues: CASRTTLNTEAFF. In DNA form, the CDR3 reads TGTGCCAGCAGGACTACACTCAACACTGAAGCTTTCTTT.

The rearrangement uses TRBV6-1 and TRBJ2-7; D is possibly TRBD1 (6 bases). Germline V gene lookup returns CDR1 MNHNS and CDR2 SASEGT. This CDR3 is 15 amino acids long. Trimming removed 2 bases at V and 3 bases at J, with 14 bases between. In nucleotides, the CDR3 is TGTGCCAGCAGTGAATACAGGGTGGGTTACTACGAGCAGTACTTC. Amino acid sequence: CASSEYRVGYYEQYF.

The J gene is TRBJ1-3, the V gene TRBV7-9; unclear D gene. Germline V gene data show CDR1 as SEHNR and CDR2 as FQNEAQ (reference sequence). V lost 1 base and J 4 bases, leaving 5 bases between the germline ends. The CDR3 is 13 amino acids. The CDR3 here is CASSLGEGNTIYF. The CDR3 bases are TGTGCCAGCAGCTTAGGGGAAGGAAACACCATATATTTT.

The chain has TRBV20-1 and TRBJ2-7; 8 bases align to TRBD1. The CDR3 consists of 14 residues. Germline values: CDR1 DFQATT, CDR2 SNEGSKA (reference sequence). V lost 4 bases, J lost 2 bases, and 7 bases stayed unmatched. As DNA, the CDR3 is TGCAGTGCTATCCGGACAGGGCCTCCCTACGAGCAGTACTTC. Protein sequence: CSAIRTGPPYEQYF.

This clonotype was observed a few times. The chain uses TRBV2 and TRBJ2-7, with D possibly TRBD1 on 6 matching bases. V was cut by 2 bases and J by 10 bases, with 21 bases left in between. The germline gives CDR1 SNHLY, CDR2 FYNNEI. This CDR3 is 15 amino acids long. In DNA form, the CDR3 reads TGTGCCAGCAGTGAACGGCCTGGGGGACAACAGGCCCAGTACTTC. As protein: CASSERPGGQQAQYF.

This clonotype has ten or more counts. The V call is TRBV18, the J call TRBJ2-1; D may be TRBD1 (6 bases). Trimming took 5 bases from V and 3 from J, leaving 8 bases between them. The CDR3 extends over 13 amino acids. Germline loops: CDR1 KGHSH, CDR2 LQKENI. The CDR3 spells CASSTQGYNEQFF. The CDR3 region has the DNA TGTGCCAGCTCAACACAGGGCTACAATGAGCAGTTCTTC.

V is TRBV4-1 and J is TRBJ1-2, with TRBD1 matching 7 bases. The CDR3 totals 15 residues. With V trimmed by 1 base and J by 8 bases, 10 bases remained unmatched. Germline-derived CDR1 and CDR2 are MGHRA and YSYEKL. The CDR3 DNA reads TGCGCCAGCAGCCAAGTAGGGTCAGGGGGATCGGGCTACACCTTC. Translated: CASSQVGSGGSGYTF.